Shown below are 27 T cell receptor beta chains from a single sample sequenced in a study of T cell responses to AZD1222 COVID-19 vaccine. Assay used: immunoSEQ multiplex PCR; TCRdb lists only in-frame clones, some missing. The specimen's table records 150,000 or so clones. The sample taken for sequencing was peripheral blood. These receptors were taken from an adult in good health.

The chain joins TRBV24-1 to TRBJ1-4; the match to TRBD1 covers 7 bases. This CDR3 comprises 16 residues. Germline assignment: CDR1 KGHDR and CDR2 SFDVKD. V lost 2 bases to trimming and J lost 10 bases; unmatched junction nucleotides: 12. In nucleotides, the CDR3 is TGTGCCACCAGTGATTCCAGACAGGGCTCAGTTGGAAAACTGTTTTTT. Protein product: CATSDSRQGSVGKLFF.

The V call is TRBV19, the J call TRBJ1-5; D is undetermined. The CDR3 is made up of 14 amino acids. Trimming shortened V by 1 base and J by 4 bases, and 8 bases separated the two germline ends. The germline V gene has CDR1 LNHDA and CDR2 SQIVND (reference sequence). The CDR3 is CASSIGLGNQPQHF. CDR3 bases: TGTGCCAGTAGTATAGGGCTTGGGAATCAGCCCCAGCATTTT.

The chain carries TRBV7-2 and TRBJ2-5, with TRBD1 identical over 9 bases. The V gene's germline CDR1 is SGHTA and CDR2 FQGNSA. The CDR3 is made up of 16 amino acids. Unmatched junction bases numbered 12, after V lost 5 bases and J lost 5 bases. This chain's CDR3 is CASSQPKGQGGETQYF. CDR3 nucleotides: TGTGCCAGCAGCCAGCCGAAGGGACAGGGTGGCGAGACCCAGTACTTC.

The CDR3 nucleotides are TGTGCCAGTAGTGCGACAGGCTCCTCTGGAAACACCATATATTTT. It is translated as CASSATGSSGNTIYF. V and J are TRBV19 and TRBJ1-3, with D possibly TRBD1 on 6 matching bases. V lost 5 bases and J 0 bases, leaving 11 bases between the germline ends. Germline V lookup: CDR1 LNHDA, CDR2 SQIVND (reference sequence). CDR3 size: 15 residues.

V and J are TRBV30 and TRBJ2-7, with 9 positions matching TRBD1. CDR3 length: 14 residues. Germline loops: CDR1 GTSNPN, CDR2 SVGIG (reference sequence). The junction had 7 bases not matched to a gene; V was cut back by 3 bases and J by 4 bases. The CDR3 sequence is CAWSVTGTGYEQYF. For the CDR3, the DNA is TGTGCCTGGAGCGTAACCGGGACAGGGTACGAGCAGTACTTC.

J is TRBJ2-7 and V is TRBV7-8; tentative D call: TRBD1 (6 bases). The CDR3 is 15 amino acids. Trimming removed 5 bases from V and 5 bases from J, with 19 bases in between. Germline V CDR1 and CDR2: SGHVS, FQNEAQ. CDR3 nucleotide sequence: TGTGCCAGCAGCGGAACAGGGTCACCCAGAGACGAGCAGTACTTC. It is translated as CASSGTGSPRDEQYF.

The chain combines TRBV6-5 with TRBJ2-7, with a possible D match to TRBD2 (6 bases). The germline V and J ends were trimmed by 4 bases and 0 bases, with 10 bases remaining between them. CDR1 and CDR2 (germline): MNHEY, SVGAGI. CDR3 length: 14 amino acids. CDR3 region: CASSWGLSSYEQYF. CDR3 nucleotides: TGTGCCAGCAGTTGGGGACTGAGCTCCTACGAGCAGTACTTC.

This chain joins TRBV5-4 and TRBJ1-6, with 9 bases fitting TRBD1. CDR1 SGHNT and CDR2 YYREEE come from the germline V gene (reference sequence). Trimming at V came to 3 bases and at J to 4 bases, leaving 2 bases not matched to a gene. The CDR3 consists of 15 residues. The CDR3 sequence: CASSWGTGYNSPLHF. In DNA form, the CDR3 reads TGTGCCAGCAGCTGGGGGACAGGGTATAATTCACCCCTCCACTTT. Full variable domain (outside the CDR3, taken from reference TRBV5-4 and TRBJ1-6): ETGVTQSPTHLIKTRGQQVTLRCSSQSGHNTVSWYQQALGQGPQFIFQYYREEENGRGNFPPRFSGLQFPNYSSELNVNALELDDSALYLCASSWGTGYNSPLHFGNGTRLTVT.

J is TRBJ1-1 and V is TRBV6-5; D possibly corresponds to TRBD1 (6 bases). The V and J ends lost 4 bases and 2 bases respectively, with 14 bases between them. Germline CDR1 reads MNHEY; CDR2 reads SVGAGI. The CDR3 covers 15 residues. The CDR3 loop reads CASSWGAEPNTEAFF. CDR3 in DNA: TGTGCCAGCAGTTGGGGGGCAGAACCAAACACTGAAGCTTTCTTT.

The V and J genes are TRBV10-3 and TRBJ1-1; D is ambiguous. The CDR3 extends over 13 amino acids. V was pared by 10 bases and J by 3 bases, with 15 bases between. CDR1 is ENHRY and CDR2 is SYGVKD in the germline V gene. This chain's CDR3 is CATSGPVDTEAFF. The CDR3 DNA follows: TGTGCCACTTCTGGGCCGGTGGACACTGAAGCTTTCTTT.

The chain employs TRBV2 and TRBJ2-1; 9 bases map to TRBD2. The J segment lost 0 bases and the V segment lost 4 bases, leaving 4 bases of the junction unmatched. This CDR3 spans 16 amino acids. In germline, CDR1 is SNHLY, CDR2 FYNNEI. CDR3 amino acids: CASSASGGLSYNEQFF. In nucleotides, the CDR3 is TGTGCCAGCAGTGCCAGCGGGGGGCTCTCCTACAATGAGCAGTTCTTC.

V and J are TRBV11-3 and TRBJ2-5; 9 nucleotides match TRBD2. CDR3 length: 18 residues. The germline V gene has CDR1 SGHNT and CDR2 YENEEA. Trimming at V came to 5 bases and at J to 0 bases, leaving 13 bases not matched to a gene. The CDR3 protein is CASSPGTSGGSYQETQYF. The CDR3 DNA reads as TGTGCCAGCAGCCCCGGGACGAGCGGGGGGTCGTACCAAGAGACCCAGTACTTC.

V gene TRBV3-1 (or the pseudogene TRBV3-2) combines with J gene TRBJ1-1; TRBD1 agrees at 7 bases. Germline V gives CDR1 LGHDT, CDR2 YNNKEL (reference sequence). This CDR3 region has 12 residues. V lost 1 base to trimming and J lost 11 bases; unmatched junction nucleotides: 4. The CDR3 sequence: CASSQGDRVAFF. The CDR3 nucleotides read TGTGCCAGCAGCCAAGGCGACAGGGTTGCTTTCTTT.

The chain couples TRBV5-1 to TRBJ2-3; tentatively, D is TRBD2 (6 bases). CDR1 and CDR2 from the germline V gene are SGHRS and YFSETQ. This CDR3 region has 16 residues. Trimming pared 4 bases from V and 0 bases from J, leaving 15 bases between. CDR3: CASSPLLGGSTDTQYF. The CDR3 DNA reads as TGCGCCAGCAGCCCGCTTTTGGGGGGAAGCACAGATACGCAGTATTTT.

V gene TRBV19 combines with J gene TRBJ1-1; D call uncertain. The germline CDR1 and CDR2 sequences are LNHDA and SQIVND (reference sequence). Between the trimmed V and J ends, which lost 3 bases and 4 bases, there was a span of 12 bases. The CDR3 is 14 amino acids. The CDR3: CASSIEGGSTEAFF. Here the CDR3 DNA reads TGTGCCAGTAGTATTGAAGGAGGTAGCACTGAAGCTTTCTTT.

The CDR3 sequence is CASSLDSGANVLTF. The DNA of the CDR3 is TGTGCCAGCAGCTTAGACTCTGGGGCCAACGTCCTGACTTTC. The chain combines TRBV7-2 with TRBJ2-6; D uncertain. The CDR3 length is 14 residues. Trimming stripped 1 base from V and 0 bases from J, with 1 base between. Germline V lookup: CDR1 SGHTA, CDR2 FQGNSA.

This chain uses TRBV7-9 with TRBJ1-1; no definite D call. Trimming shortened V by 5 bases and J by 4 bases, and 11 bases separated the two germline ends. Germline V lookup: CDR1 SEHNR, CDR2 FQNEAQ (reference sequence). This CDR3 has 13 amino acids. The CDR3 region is CASSLSWATEAFF. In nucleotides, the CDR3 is TGTGCCAGCAGCCTGAGTTGGGCCACTGAAGCTTTCTTT.

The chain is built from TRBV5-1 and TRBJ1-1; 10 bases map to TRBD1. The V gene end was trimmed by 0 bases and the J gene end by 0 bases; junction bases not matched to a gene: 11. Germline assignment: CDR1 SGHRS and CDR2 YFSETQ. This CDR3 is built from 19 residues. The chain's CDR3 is CASSLVLPGQGRMNTEAFF. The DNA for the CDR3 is TGCGCCAGCAGCTTGGTCCTCCCGGGACAGGGGCGTATGAACACTGAAGCTTTCTTT.

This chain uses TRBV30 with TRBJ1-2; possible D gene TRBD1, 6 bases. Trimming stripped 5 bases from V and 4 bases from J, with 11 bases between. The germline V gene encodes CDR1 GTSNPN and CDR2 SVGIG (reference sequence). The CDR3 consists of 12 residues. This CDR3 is CAWEGGSYGYTF. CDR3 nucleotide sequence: TGTGCCTGGGAAGGGGGGAGCTATGGCTACACCTTC. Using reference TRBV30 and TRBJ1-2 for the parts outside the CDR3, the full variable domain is SQTIHQWPATLVQPVGSPLSLECTVEGTSNPNLYWYRQAAGRGLQLLFYSVGIGQISSEVPQNLSASRPQDRQFILSSKKLLLSDSGFYLCAWEGGSYGYTFGSGTRLTVV.

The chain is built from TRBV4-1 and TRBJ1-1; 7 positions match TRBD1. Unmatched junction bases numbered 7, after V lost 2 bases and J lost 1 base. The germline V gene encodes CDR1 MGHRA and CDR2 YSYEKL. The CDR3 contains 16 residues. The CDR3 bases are TGCGCCAGCAGCCAAAGGGCAGGGGGGGCGAACACTGAAGCTTTCTTT. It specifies CASSQRAGGANTEAFF.

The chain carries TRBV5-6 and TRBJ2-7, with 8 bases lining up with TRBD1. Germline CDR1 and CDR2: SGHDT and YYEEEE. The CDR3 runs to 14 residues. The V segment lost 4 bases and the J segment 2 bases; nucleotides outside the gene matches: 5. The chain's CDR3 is CASSPGTGAYEQYF. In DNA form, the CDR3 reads TGTGCCAGCAGCCCCGGGACAGGAGCCTACGAGCAGTACTTC.

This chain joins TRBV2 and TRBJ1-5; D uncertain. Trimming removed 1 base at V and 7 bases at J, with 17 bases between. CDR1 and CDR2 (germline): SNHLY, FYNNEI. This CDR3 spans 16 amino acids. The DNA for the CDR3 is TGTGCCAGCAGTGAAGAGCAGGTAGGGCTTGGCCAGCCCCAGCATTTT. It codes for CASSEEQVGLGQPQHF. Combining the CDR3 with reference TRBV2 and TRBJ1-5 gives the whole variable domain EPEVTQTPSHQVTQMGQEVILRCVPISNHLYFYWYRQILGQKVEFLVSFYNNEISEKSEIFDDQFSVERPDGSNFTLKIRSTKLEDSAMYFCASSEEQVGLGQPQHFGDGTRLSIL.

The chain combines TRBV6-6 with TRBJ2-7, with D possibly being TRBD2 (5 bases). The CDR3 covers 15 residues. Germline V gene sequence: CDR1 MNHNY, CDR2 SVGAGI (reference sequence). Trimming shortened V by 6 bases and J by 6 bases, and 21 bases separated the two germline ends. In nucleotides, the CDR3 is TGTGCCAGCAGCCTTGGTGGCCAGGAGGCCCTCGAGCAGTACTTC. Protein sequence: CASSLGGQEALEQYF.

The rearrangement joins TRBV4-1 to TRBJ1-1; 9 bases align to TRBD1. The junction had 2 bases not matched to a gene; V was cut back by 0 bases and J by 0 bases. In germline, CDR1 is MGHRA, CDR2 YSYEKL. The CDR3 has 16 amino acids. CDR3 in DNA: TGCGCCAGCAGCCAAGAAGGGACAGGGATGAACACTGAAGCTTTCTTT. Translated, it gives CASSQEGTGMNTEAFF.

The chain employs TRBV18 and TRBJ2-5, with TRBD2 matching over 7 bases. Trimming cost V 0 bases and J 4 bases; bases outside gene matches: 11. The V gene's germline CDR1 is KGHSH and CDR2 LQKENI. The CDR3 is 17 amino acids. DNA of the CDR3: TGTGCCAGCTCACCACCCACTATGACTAGCACCCGAGAGACCCAGTACTTC. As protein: CASSPPTMTSTRETQYF.

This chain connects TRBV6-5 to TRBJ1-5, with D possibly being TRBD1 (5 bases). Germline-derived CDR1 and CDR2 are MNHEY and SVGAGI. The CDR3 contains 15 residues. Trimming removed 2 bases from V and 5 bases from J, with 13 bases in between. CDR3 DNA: TGTGCCAGCAGTTACAGGTCCAGGGACGATCAGCCCCAGCATTTT. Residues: CASSYRSRDDQPQHF.

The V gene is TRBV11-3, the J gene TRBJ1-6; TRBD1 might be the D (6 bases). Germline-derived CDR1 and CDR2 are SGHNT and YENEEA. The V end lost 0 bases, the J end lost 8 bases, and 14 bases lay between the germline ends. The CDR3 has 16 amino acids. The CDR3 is CASSLDRGGGHSPLHF. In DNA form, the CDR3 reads TGTGCCAGCAGCTTAGATCGGGGAGGGGGACATTCACCCCTCCACTTT. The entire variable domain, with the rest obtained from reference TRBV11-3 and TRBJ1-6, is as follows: EAGVVQSPRYKIIEKKQPVAFWCNPISGHNTLYWYLQNLGQGPELLIRYENEEAVDDSQLPKDRFSAERLKGVDSTLKIQPAELGDSAVYLCASSLDRGGGHSPLHFGNGTRLTVT.